This is a list of T cell receptor beta chains from one sample in a study of T cell responses to AZD1222 COVID-19 vaccine. Sequencing was performed with immunoSEQ multiplex PCR; in TCRdb, only in-frame clones are kept and a portion is missing. The sample contains 95,000 to 100,000 clones, 65% to 85% of which appear only once. Sequenced material: peripheral blood, taken 28 days after the second AZD1222 dose. These receptors came from an adult who received the AZD1222 COVID-19 vaccine. CDR3s include the opening cysteine and the closing phenylalanine or tryptophan. A D gene is named only where the DNA matches it firmly. Not all rows give a size; the values are once, few, many and, for expanded clones, a class.

>NA|TRBV6-5|NA|TRBJ1-1
TGTGCCAGCAGTTACCAGACAGAGAACACTGAAGCTTTCTTT
CASSYQTENTEAFF
>NA|TRBV28|NA|TRBJ1-4
TGTGCCAGCAGTTTCGGCGGGTCTCCTAATGAAAAACTGTTTTTT
CASSFGGSPNEKLFF
>NA|TRBV11-2|NA|TRBJ2-7
TGTGCCAGCAGCCTTCGGAGAGGCCTTTCCTACGAGCAGTACTTC
CASSLRRGLSYEQYF
>NA|TRBV7-9|NA|TRBJ1-1
TGTGCCAGCAGCTTAGGCAGGGGCTACACTGAAGCTTTCTTT
CASSLGRGYTEAFF
>NA|TRBV7-3|TRBD1|TRBJ1-1
TGTGCCAGCAGCGCACAGGGGGCGATATCTGAAGCTTTCTTT
CASSAQGAISEAFF
>NA|TRBV11-2|NA|TRBJ2-3
TGTGCCAGCAGCTCCCAGAGTCTAAGCAAAACAGATACGCAGTATTTT
CASSSQSLSKTDTQYF
>NA|TRBV18|NA|TRBJ2-2
TGTGCCAGCTCACCACAGGCGGCTAACACCGGGGAGCTGTTTTTT
CASSPQAANTGELFF
>NA|TRBV7-8|NA|TRBJ2-7
TGTGCCAGCAGCTTACGCACGGTTCTCTACGAGCAGTACTTC
CASSLRTVLYEQYF
>NA|TRBV27|NA|TRBJ2-7
TGTGCCAGCACTCAGGACGAGCAGTACTTC
CASTQDEQYF
>NA|TRBV6-5|TRBD1|TRBJ1-4
TGTGCCAGCAGTTCCCCCTACAGGGGGGATGAAAAACTGTTTTTT
CASSSPYRGDEKLFF
>once|TRBV28|NA|TRBJ1-2
TGTGCCAGCAGTGCGGGGAACTTTAACTATGGCTACACCTTC
CASSAGNFNYGYTF
>NA|TRBV4-1|NA|TRBJ2-7
TGCGCCAGCAGCCAAAATCGGGACTGGACCTACGAGCAGTACTTC
CASSQNRDWTYEQYF
>NA|TRBV10-3|NA|TRBJ1-2
TGTGCCACTCAAAGAGGGGCTAACTATGGCTACACCTTC
CATQRGANYGYTF
>NA|TRBV10-1|NA|TRBJ2-3
TGCGCCAGCAGTTTTGGCGGAGATACGCAGTATTTT
CASSFGGDTQYF
>NA|TRBV6-2/TRBV6-3|NA|TRBJ1-1
TGTGCCAGCAGCTCATCCACAGGGATGAACACTGAAGCTTTCTTT
CASSSSTGMNTEAFF
>NA|TRBV7-3|NA|TRBJ2-1
TGTGCCAGCAGCTTACTAGTCGGACGGACTGAGCAGTTCTTC
CASSLLVGRTEQFF
>few|TRBV6-5|TRBD1|TRBJ1-1
TGTGCCAGCAGTTATTATGGGACAGGGGAAGCTTTCTTT
CASSYYGTGEAFF
>NA|TRBV5-1|TRBD1|TRBJ1-6
TGCGCCAGCAGCTCAGACAGGGCCGGTGCAGTCGATTCACCCCTCCACTTT
CASSSDRAGAVDSPLHF
>NA|TRBV5-1|NA|TRBJ2-5
TGCGCCAGCGCAGGGGAAGAGACCCAGTACTTC
CASAGEETQYF
>NA|TRBV9|NA|TRBJ1-1
TGTGCCAGCAGCCCCCAACCCAGGGATGGGAACACTGAAGCTTTCTTT
CASSPQPRDGNTEAFF
>NA|TRBV4-3|NA|TRBJ2-7
TGCGCCAGCAGCCAAAGAGTCTCCTCCTACGAGCAGTACTTC
CASSQRVSSYEQYF
>NA|TRBV5-1|TRBD1|TRBJ1-1
TGCGCCAGCAGCTCGACAGGGGCTCAAATGAACACTGAAGCTTTCTTT
CASSSTGAQMNTEAFF
>NA|TRBV24-1|TRBD2|TRBJ2-5
TGTGCCACCAGTGGAACGGGACTAGCGTTGAGGGAGACCCAGTACTTC
CATSGTGLALRETQYF
>NA|TRBV6-5|TRBD1|TRBJ1-2
TGTGCCAGCACTTCCGTGGGACAGACCTCTGGCTACACCTTC
CASTSVGQTSGYTF
>NA|TRBV5-8|NA|TRBJ1-2
TGTGCCAGCAGCTTGGGGCCCTCGGGAGGAGGTGGCTACACCTTC
CASSLGPSGGGGYTF
>NA|TRBV2|TRBD1|TRBJ2-1
TGTGCCAGCAGTGTTGTAACAGGGGGTTACAATGAGCAGTTCTTC
CASSVVTGGYNEQFF
>once|TRBV4-1|NA|TRBJ2-3
TGCGCCAGCAGCCAAGCGAAGGCTACAGATACGCAGTATTTT
CASSQAKATDTQYF
>few|TRBV2|NA|TRBJ2-3
TGTGCCAGCACTTTCAGGACAGATACGCAGTATTTT
CASTFRTDTQYF
>NA|TRBV20-1|NA|TRBJ2-7
TGCAGTGCCGGCATTTCATACGAGCAGTACTTC
CSAGISYEQYF
>NA|TRBV27|TRBD1|TRBJ2-2
TGTGCCAGCAGCTACAGGGGTACCGGGGAGCTGTTTTTT
CASSYRGTGELFF
>few|TRBV3-1/TRBV3-2|TRBD1|TRBJ1-5
TGTGCCAGCAGCCAAACCGGGACAGGCTATCAGCCCCAGCATTTT
CASSQTGTGYQPQHF
>NA|TRBV7-8|NA|TRBJ1-5
TGTGCCAGCAGCGTAAGCAGGGTAGCACAGCCCCAGCATTTT
CASSVSRVAQPQHF